The 8 T cell receptor beta chains below all came from one sample that was sequenced in a study of blood T cell repertoires in COVID-19. Generated by immunoSEQ multiplex PCR, the TCRdb table keeps only in-frame clones and is missing some. The sample holds 300,000 to 400,000 clones, roughly 90% seen once. Sequencing was done on a sample of PBMCs or T cells enriched from blood (not recorded which). These TCRs come from a woman under 40 with acute COVID-19.

V usage is TRBV7-3 and J usage is TRBJ1-5, with no clear D. The germline V gene encodes CDR1 SGHTA and CDR2 FQGTGA. The CDR3 is 13 residues long. Trimming stripped 4 bases from V and 6 bases from J, with 10 bases between. The CDR3 DNA reads TGTGCCAGCAGCTCCACCCCAGGTCAGCCCCAGCATTTT. Protein: CASSSTPGQPQHF.

A word on this clone: The DNA is left out, because the CDR3 cannot be placed on it with certainty; the CDR3 is given as TCRdb lists it. The chain combines TRBV9 with TRBJ2-7; the D call of TRBD1 is as the table states it, not checked on the DNA. The CDR3 is 13 residues long, ends included. The germline V gene encodes CDR1 SGDLS and CDR2 YYNGEE. The CDR3 region is CASSVATGTALNF.

The rearrangement uses TRBV21-1 and TRBJ1-1; the D call in the table, TRBD1, was not verified against the DNA. TRBV21-1 is a listed pseudogene. This CDR3 is 19 amino acids long. CDR3 nucleotides: TGTGCCAGCAGCAAAATGACAGTTGGTCACAGGCGTGTGGACACTGAAGCTTTCTTT. It is translated as CASSKMTVGHRRVDTEAFF.

This chain uses TRBV30 with TRBJ1-2, with TRBD1 matching 12 bases. Germline CDR1 and CDR2: GTSNPN and SVGIG (reference sequence). The CDR3 sequence is 14 residues long. Germline trimming cut 1 base from V and 6 bases from J; bases unmatched to any gene: 3. CDR3 DNA: TGTGCCTGGAGTGGGGACAGGGGGCGTGATGGCTACACCTTC. Translation: CAWSGDRGRDGYTF.

Notes on this clone: The junction departs from germline at one end; a sequencing error may be responsible. The rearrangement uses TRBV4-1 and TRBJ2-7, with D tentatively TRBD2 (5 bases). CDR3 length: 11 amino acids. CDR1 is MGHRA and CDR2 is YSYEKL in the germline V gene. The CDR3 spells CASSSPGERYF. In DNA, the CDR3 is TGCGCCAGCAGCTCGCCCGGGGAGCGGTACTTC.

The rearrangement uses TRBV5-1 and TRBJ2-3, with 9 bases matching TRBD1. In germline, CDR1 is SGHRS, CDR2 YFSETQ. V lost 2 bases and J lost 2; bases outside the gene matches: 9. The CDR3 length is 17 residues. The CDR3 sequence: CASSFRPGTGLTDTQYF. CDR3 nucleotides: TGCGCCAGCAGCTTTCGTCCCGGGACAGGGCTCACAGATACGCAGTATTTT.

V usage is TRBV29-1 and J usage is TRBJ1-1; D remains ambiguous. The V and J ends lost 3 bases and 5 bases respectively, with 13 bases between them. This CDR3 comprises 13 residues. Germline CDR1 SQVTM, CDR2 ANQGSEA. This CDR3 reads CSVEGLTGTEAFF. In DNA, the CDR3 is TGCAGCGTTGAGGGCCTAACGGGGACTGAAGCTTTCTTT.

The chain links TRBV2 to TRBJ1-5, with a possible D match to TRBD1 (6 bases). Between the trimmed V and J ends, which lost 5 bases and 3 bases, there was a span of 8 bases. This CDR3 is built from 13 residues. Per germline, CDR1 SNHLY and CDR2 FYNNEI. In DNA form, the CDR3 reads TGTGCCAGCAGTTGGACAGACAATCAGCCCCAGCATTTT. This encodes CASSWTDNQPQHF.